The present T cell receptor beta chain was sequenced within a study of blood T cell repertoires in COVID-19. Turning to the study itself: Collection of acute and convalescent COVID-19 samples took place in the United States, Italy and Spain. Sources were T cells, B-cell-depleted T cells, or PBMCs; the material itself was cDNA or gDNA.

This CDR3 region has 13 residues. Germline assignment: CDR1 SGHDT and CDR2 YYEEEE. Trimming pared 5 bases from V and 2 bases from J, leaving 9 bases between. Profiled with immunoSEQ multiplex PCR; TCRdb holds only in-frame clones, not every one. This sample has approximately 210,000 clones; 75% to 90% occur once, and the top ten carry approximately 2.6%. Sequencing input: peripheral blood. This receptor was identified in a woman aged 70-85 years with active or convalescent COVID-19. The J gene is TRBJ2-3, the V gene TRBV5-6; D remains ambiguous. CDR3 amino acids: CASSLRDTDTQYF. CDR3 in DNA: TGTGCCAGCAGTCTCCGAGACACAGATACGCAGTATTTT.